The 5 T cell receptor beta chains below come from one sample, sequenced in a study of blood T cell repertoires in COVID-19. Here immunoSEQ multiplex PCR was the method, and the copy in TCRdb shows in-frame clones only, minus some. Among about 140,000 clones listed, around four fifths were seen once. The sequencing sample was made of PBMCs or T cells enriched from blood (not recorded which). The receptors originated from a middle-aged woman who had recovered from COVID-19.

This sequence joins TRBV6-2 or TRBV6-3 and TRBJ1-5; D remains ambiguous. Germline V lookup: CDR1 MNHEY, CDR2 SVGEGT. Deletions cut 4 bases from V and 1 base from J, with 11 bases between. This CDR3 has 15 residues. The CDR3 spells CASSFTVGSNQPQHF. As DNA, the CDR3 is TGTGCCAGCAGTTTTACAGTGGGCAGCAATCAGCCCCAGCATTTT.

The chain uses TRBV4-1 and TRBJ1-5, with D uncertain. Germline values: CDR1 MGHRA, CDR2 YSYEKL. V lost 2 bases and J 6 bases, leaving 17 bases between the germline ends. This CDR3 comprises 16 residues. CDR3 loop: CASSQLSAVGSQPQHF. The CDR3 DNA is TGCGCCAGCAGCCAACTGTCAGCGGTTGGGAGTCAGCCCCAGCATTTT.

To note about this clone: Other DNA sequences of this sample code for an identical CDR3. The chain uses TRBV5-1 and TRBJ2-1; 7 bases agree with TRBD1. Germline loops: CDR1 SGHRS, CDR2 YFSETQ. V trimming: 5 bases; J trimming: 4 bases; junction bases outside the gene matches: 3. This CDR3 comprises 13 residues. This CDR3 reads CASRGTEYNEQFF. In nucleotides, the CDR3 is TGCGCCAGCAGGGGGACAGAATACAATGAGCAGTTCTTC.

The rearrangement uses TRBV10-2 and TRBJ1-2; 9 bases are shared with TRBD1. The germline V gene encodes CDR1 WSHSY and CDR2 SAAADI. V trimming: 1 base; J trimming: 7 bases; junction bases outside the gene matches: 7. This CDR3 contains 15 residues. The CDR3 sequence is CASSELWDRDGGYTF. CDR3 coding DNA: TGCGCCAGCAGTGAGTTGTGGGACAGGGACGGTGGCTACACCTTC.

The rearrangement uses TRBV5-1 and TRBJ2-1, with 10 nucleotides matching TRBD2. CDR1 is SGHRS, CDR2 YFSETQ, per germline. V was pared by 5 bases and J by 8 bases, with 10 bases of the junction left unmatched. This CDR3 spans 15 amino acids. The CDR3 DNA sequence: TGCGCCAGCAGAATGCTAGCGGGAGACGTTTATGAGCAGTTCTTC. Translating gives CASRMLAGDVYEQFF.